These T cell receptor beta chains were read from a single sample in a study of cytomegalovirus exposure and HLA in healthy donors. TCRdb's table, derived via immunoSEQ multiplex PCR, lists solely in-frame clones and lacks some. The sample contains over 85,000 clones, approximately 87% of which appear only once. Sequencing was carried out using PBMCs. All receptors derive from a woman aged 25 to 39 in good health and CMV-seropositive. Both conserved end residues are part of each CDR3. A D gene is named only where the DNA matches it firmly. Clone size is not always given. Where it is, it says once, few, many or a class for expanded clones.

V gene	J gene	D gene	clone size	CDR3 DNA	CDR3 protein
TRBV2	TRBJ2-2	.	.	TGTGCCAGCAATCGCGTGAGCACCGGGGAGCTGTTTTTT	CASNRVSTGELFF
TRBV11-1	TRBJ2-7	.	.	TGTGCCAGCAGCCCCAAGGGGTCGGGCTACGAGCAGTACTTC	CASSPKGSGYEQYF
TRBV4-1	TRBJ2-7	.	.	TGCGCCAGCAGCCAAGAAGCGGCCAGGACTTACGAGCAGTACTTC	CASSQEAARTYEQYF
TRBV4-2	TRBJ2-7	TRBD2	.	TGTGCCAGCAGCCAAGATTTAGCGGGGGGTTACGAGCAGTACTTC	CASSQDLAGGYEQYF
TRBV19	TRBJ2-7	TRBD1	.	TGTGCCAGTAGTCTACAGACAGGGGGGGACGAGCAGTACTTC	CASSLQTGGDEQYF
TRBV13	TRBJ2-6	TRBD1	.	TGTGCCAGCAGTTACAGGGGCACCGGGGCCAACGTCCTGACTTTC	CASSYRGTGANVLTF
TRBV30	TRBJ2-5	.	.	TGTGCCTGGAGTCCGGGCCAAGAGACCCAGTACTTC	CAWSPGQETQYF
TRBV18	TRBJ1-1	.	.	TGTGCCAGCTCACCGGAGAGTACTGAAGCTTTCTTT	CASSPESTEAFF
TRBV6-1	TRBJ1-2	TRBD1	.	TGTGCCAGCACCCTGACAGGGATTAACTATGGCTACACCTTC	CASTLTGINYGYTF
TRBV7-3	TRBJ1-1	TRBD1	.	TGTGCCAGCAGCTTGGACAGGGTCACTGAAGCTTTCTTT	CASSLDRVTEAFF
TRBV30	TRBJ2-5	TRBD2	once	TGTGCCTGGAGTCCGGGACTAGCAGGGCCACAGGTGGGAGAGACCCAGTACTTC	CAWSPGLAGPQVGETQYF
TRBV6-5	TRBJ1-2	.	.	TGTGCCAGCAGTTACTCTCAGGCAGGGAACTATGGCTACACCTTC	CASSYSQAGNYGYTF
TRBV2	TRBJ2-3	.	few	TGTGCCAGCAGCGGAGGGACAGATACGCAGTATTTT	CASSGGTDTQYF
TRBV6-5	TRBJ2-5	TRBD2	once	TGTGCCAGCAGTAGCGGGGTCGGGGAGACCCAGTACTTC	CASSSGVGETQYF
TRBV14	TRBJ2-1	.	.	TGTGCCAGCAGCCAAGATTCCGGGAGTGGGCGGTATGAGCAGTTCTTC	CASSQDSGSGRYEQFF
TRBV7-6	TRBJ2-7	TRBD2	.	TGTGCCAGCAGCGCCAGTCGTCTAGCGGGATCCGAGCAGTACTTC	CASSASRLAGSEQYF
TRBV5-4	TRBJ2-7	TRBD2	.	TGTGCCAGCAGCTCAAACGCGGGACTAGCATCCTACGAGCAGTACTTC	CASSSNAGLASYEQYF
TRBV11-2	TRBJ1-1	.	.	TGTGCCAGCAGCTTTCGTTACACTGAAGCTTTCTTT	CASSFRYTEAFF
TRBV7-3	TRBJ1-5	.	once	TGTGCCAGCAGCCCGGAGGCTCCGAGGGGCAATCAGCCCCAGCATTTT	CASSPEAPRGNQPQHF
TRBV15	TRBJ1-2	TRBD1	.	TGTGCCACCAGCGGAGGACAGGGGGTTGGCTACACCTTC	CATSGGQGVGYTF
TRBV28	TRBJ2-1	TRBD2	.	TGTGCCAGCAGTGGACTAGCGAGAGATGAGCAGTTCTTC	CASSGLARDEQFF
TRBV2	TRBJ1-2	.	.	TGTGCCAGCAGTGAACTCCAGGGCGGCTACACCTTC	CASSELQGGYTF
TRBV9	TRBJ2-1	TRBD1	.	TGTGCCAGCAGCCCAGACCCCGTTACAGGGGTTGAGCAGTTCTTC	CASSPDPVTGVEQFF
TRBV10-3	TRBJ2-1	.	.	TGTGCCATCATGGGCGGCGGACCCTCGGGCCGGACATACAATGAGCAGTTCTTC	CAIMGGGPSGRTYNEQFF
TRBV4-1	TRBJ2-7	.	.	TGCGCCAGCAGCCAAGATCTGTACTACGAGCAGTACTTC	CASSQDLYYEQYF
TRBV12-5	TRBJ1-1	.	.	TGTGCTAGTGGTTTGGTTGTAGGCAGGGGCGATACTGAAGCTTTCTTT	CASGLVVGRGDTEAFF
TRBV19	TRBJ2-7	.	.	TGTGCCAGTAGTGTGACTAGTTCCCCCTCCTACGAGCAGTACTTC	CASSVTSSPSYEQYF
TRBV6-6	TRBJ2-3	TRBD2	.	TGTGCCAGCGTACTAACCGCGGGGGTGGGGGATACGCAGTATTTT	CASVLTAGVGDTQYF
TRBV29-1	TRBJ2-1	.	.	TGCAGCGTAGTGTATGCGTACCTCGAGCAGTTCTTC	CSVVYAYLEQFF
TRBV7-7	TRBJ2-1	TRBD2	.	TGTGCCAGCAGCCAGGGACTAGCGGGAATCAATGAGCAGTTCTTC	CASSQGLAGINEQFF
TRBV9	TRBJ2-2	TRBD1	.	TGTGCCAGCAGCGTTGTGGGGACAGGCGGGGAGCTGTTTTTT	CASSVVGTGGELFF
TRBV5-4	TRBJ2-2	TRBD1	.	TGTGCCAGCAGCTTGGGAGGGGGCGCGAACACCGGGGAGCTGTTTTTT	CASSLGGGANTGELFF
TRBV18	TRBJ1-2	TRBD1	once	TGTGCCAGCTCATCAGAGACAGGGGGCCTCTATGGCTACACCTTC	CASSSETGGLYGYTF
TRBV2	TRBJ2-7	.	.	TGTGCCAGCAGTGAAGCGCTTCTGAGGCAGTCATACGAGCAGTACTTC	CASSEALLRQSYEQYF
TRBV9	TRBJ2-1	TRBD2	once	TGTGCCAGCAGCGACCCGCCGGGACTAGCGGGAGTTTCGGGCAATGAGCAGTTCTTC	CASSDPPGLAGVSGNEQFF
TRBV7-6	TRBJ2-5	.	few	TGTGCCAGCAGCCCCGGTCGGGAGACCCAGTACTTC	CASSPGRETQYF
TRBV15	TRBJ2-5	TRBD2	.	TGTGCCACCAGCAGAGATCAGACCCAGTGGCGGGAGGGGGATGAGACCCAGTACTTC	CATSRDQTQWREGDETQYF
TRBV5-1	TRBJ2-1	TRBD2	.	TGCGCCAGCTCCGTCTCTAGCGGCTACACCCCGCAGTTCTTC	CASSVSSGYTPQFF
TRBV19	TRBJ2-3	.	.	TGTGCCAGTAGTATGGGGCATCCAGATACGCAGTATTTT	CASSMGHPDTQYF
TRBV7-2	TRBJ2-1	TRBD2	.	TGTGCCAGCAGCACCAACCCCCCCAAACTAGCGGGAGGGTTCAATGAGCAGTTCTTC	CASSTNPPKLAGGFNEQFF